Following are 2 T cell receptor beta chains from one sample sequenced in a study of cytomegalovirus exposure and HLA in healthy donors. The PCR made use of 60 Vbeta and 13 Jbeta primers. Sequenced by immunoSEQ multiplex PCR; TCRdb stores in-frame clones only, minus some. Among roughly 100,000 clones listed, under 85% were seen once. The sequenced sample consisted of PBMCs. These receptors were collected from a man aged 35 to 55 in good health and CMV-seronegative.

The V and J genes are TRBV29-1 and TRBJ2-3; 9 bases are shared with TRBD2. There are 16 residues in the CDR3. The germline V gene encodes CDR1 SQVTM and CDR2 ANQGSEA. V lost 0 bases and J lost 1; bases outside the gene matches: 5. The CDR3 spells CSVEDPGLARTDTQYF. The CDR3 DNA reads TGCAGCGTTGAAGATCCGGGACTAGCCCGCACAGATACGCAGTATTTT.

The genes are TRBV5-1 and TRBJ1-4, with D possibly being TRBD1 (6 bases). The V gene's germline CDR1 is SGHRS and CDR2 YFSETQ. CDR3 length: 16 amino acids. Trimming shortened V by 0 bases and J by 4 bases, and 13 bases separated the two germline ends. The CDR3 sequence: CASSLAPVGGNEKLFF. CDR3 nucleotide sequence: TGCGCCAGCAGCTTGGCCCCGGTAGGGGGTAATGAAAAACTGTTTTTT.